This TCR beta chain was sequenced in a study of blood T cell repertoires in COVID-19. In the study overall: Sources were T cells, B-cell-depleted T cells, or PBMCs; the material itself was cDNA or gDNA.

Assay used: immunoSEQ multiplex PCR; TCRdb lists only in-frame clones, some missing. The sample has some 230,000 clones, 85% to 90% seen once. This sequence originates from a woman aged 18-29 years in a cohort exposed to, infected with or recovered from COVID-19 (not recorded which). The specimen sequenced was PBMCs or T cells enriched from blood (not recorded which).

The DNA of the CDR3 is TGTGCCAGCAGTACGGAGGGGGCGGATGAGCAGTTCTTC. This codes for CASSTEGADEQFF. The chain has TRBV12-3 or TRBV12-4 and TRBJ2-1, with D maybe TRBD1 (7 bases). This CDR3 contains 13 residues. Trimming took off 5 bases at V and 8 bases at J, with 13 bases between the two ends.